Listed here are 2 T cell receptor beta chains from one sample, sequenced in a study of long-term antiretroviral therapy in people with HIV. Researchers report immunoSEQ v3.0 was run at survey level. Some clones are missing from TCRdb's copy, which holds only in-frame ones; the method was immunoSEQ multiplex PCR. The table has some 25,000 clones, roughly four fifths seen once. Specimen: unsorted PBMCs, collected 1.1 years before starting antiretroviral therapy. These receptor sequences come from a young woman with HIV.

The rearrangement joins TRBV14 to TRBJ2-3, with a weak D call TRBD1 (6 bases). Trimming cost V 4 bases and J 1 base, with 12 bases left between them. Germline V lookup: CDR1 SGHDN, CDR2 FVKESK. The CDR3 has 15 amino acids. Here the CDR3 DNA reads TGTGCCAGCAGCCCTCAGGGGTTCCGCACAGATACGCAGTATTTT. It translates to CASSPQGFRTDTQYF.

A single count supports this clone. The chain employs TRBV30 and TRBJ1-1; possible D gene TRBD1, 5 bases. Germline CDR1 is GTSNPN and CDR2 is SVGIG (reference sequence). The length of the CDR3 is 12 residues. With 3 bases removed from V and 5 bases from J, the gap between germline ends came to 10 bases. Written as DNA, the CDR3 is TGTGCCTGGAGAAGGGACGTAACTGAAGCTTTCTTT. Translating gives CAWRRDVTEAFF.